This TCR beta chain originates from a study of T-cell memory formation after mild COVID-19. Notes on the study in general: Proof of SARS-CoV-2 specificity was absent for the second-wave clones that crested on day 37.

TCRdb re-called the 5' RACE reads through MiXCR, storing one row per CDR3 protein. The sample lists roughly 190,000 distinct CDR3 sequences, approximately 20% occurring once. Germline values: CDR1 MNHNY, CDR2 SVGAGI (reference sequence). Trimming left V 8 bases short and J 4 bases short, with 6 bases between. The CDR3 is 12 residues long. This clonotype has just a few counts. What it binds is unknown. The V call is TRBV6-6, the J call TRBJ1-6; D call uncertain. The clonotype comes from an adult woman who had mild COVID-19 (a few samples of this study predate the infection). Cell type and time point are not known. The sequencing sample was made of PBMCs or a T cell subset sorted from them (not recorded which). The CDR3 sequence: CASRSYNSPLHF. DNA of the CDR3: TGTGCCAGCCGGTCTTATAATTCACCCCTCCACTTT.